Each of the 25 T cell receptor beta chains below was sequenced from the same sample in a study of low-dose radiotherapy and immunotherapy resistance in tumors. First-strand cDNA used TRAV- and TRBV-specific primers, covering alpha and beta chains. It was with a constant-region primer and a V-primer adapter that TCRs were amplified over around 18 PCR cycles. Each CDR3 protein gets one entry after TCRdb re-called the reads with MiXCR. The sample has 16,000 or so distinct CDR3 sequences, 74% seen once. These receptors were taken from a human donor with advanced metastatic prostate, ovarian, gallbladder or colorectal cancer (not recorded which). This table probably holds off-target reads from a library built for another chain.

This clonotype was found once. V gene TRBV5-1 combines with J gene TRBJ2-1; no clear D. CDR1 and CDR2 from the germline V gene are SGHRS and YFSETQ. CDR3 size: 15 residues. V lost 0 bases, J lost 4 bases, and 11 bases lay in between. As DNA, the CDR3 is TGCGCCAGCAGCTTGGTAAATCAAGGGTACAATGAGCAGTTCTTC. This codes for CASSLVNQGYNEQFF.

The chain recombines TRBV12-3 or TRBV12-4 with TRBJ1-6, with D possibly TRBD1 on 5 matching bases. This CDR3 spans 15 amino acids. V lost 0 bases and J lost 10, with 13 bases in between. The CDR3 loop reads CASSLAQGPGSPLHF. Here the CDR3 DNA reads TGTGCCAGCAGTTTAGCTCAGGGACCTGGGTCACCCCTCCACTTT.

This sequence joins TRBV10-3 and TRBJ1-2, with 7 bases fitting TRBD1. Unmatched junction bases numbered 2, after V lost 7 bases and J lost 3 bases. The length of the CDR3 is 12 residues. Per the germline V gene, CDR1 is ENHRY and CDR2 is SYGVKD. The CDR3 protein is CAIKGGDYGYTF. The DNA of the CDR3 is TGTGCCATCAAAGGGGGCGACTATGGCTACACCTTC.

V gene TRBV18 combines with J gene TRBJ1-2; 7 bases are a match to TRBD1. Germline V gives CDR1 KGHSH, CDR2 LQKENI. The V gene end was trimmed by 4 bases and the J gene end by 8 bases; junction bases not matched to a gene: 4. There are 12 residues in the CDR3. CDR3 sequence (DNA): TGTGCCAGCTCACGGGACAGTATGGGCTACACCTTC. This encodes CASSRDSMGYTF.

The CDR3 nucleotides are TGTGCCATCAGACAGGGACAGGGGCCAGATACGCAGTATTTT. Protein: CAIRQGQGPDTQYF. The chain couples TRBV10-3 to TRBJ2-3; 10 bases map to TRBD1. This CDR3 spans 14 amino acids. The germline V gene encodes CDR1 ENHRY and CDR2 SYGVKD. After removal of 6 bases from V and 4 bases from J, the junction contained 4 bases not matched to a gene.

The genes are TRBV18 and TRBJ1-1, with 9 bases matching TRBD1. V shed 6 bases and J 1 base; nucleotides not matched to a gene: 3. Germline CDR1 reads KGHSH; CDR2 reads LQKENI. The CDR3 runs 14 residues. For the CDR3, the DNA is TGTGCCAGCTCGTCGGGACAGGGGAACACTGAAGCTTTCTTT. It specifies CASSSGQGNTEAFF.

In DNA, the CDR3 is TGCAGTGCTAGAGATATTGGGTACGAGCAGTACTTC. Its protein product is CSARDIGYEQYF. The chain carries TRBV20-1 and TRBJ2-7; D is uncertain. Germline V gene lookup returns CDR1 DFQATT and CDR2 SNEGSKA (reference sequence). The CDR3 consists of 12 residues. Trimming pared 0 bases from V and 4 bases from J, leaving 7 bases between.

This chain connects TRBV23-1 to TRBJ2-7; tentatively, D is TRBD1 or TRBD2 (5 bases each). TRBV23-1 is known as an ORF, though its function is uncertain. Deletions cut 7 bases from V and 6 bases from J, with 19 bases between. The CDR3 has 14 residues. CDR3 in DNA: TGCGCCAGCATTCCAGGGACGGCCCCTCCCGAGCAGTACTTC. This translates into CASIPGTAPPEQYF.

V gene TRBV9 combines with J gene TRBJ2-5; 9 bases line up with TRBD2. J gave up 5 bases and V 2 bases, and 4 bases lay outside the gene matches. CDR3 length equals 14 residues. Germline V lookup: CDR1 SGDLS, CDR2 YYNGEE. Written as DNA, the CDR3 is TGTGCCAGCAGCGTTCTAGCGGGGAGTGAGACCCAGTACTTC. Protein: CASSVLAGSETQYF.

In this sample, this clonotype turned up once. The chain combines TRBV6-1 with TRBJ2-1, with D unclear. Trimming pared 6 bases from V and 4 bases from J, leaving 7 bases between. Germline CDR1 MNHNS, CDR2 SASEGT. CDR3 length: 12 amino acids. Here the CDR3 reads CASSSQYNEQFF. The CDR3 DNA follows: TGTGCCAGCAGCTCCCAGTACAATGAGCAGTTCTTC.

The V and J genes are TRBV21-1 and TRBJ2-3. The DNA matches TRBJ1-5 better at its end, which makes the J call doubtful. TRBV21-1 is flagged as a pseudogene. This CDR3 comprises 11 residues. The CDR3 region is CASTLTDTQHF. CDR3 in DNA: TGTGCCAGCACCCTCACAGATACGCAGCATTTT.

The chain employs TRBV29-1 and TRBJ2-7; 9 bases line up with TRBD2. Germline CDR1 reads SQVTM; CDR2 reads ANQGSEA. The length of the CDR3 is 17 residues. V was clipped by 2 bases and J by 0 bases; unmatched bases: 11. Here the CDR3 reads CSVEPRRGLAVSYEQYF. The CDR3 region has the DNA TGCAGCGTTGAACCTCGACGGGGACTAGCTGTCTCCTACGAGCAGTACTTC.

In this sample, this clonotype turned up once. The J gene is TRBJ1-5, the V gene TRBV6-6; 7 bases map to TRBD1. The CDR3 covers 16 residues. The germline gives CDR1 MNHNY, CDR2 SVGAGI (reference sequence). With V trimmed by 6 bases and J by 0 bases, 8 bases remained unmatched. The DNA of the CDR3 is TGTGCCAGCAGCATCGGGACAGTATATAGCAATCAGCCCCAGCATTTT. Translating gives CASSIGTVYSNQPQHF.

As concerns this clonotype: At one boundary the junction diverges from the germline segment, which might be a read error. The chain has TRBV15 and TRBJ1-5; maybe TRBD1 (6 bases). The length of the CDR3 is 17 residues. Germline V gives CDR1 LNHNV, CDR2 YYDKDF (reference sequence). In DNA, the CDR3 is TGTGCCACCAGCGGAGACGGGGGGCGGTTGGGCAATCAGCCCCAGCATTTT. This translates into CATSGDGGRLGNQPQHF.

This clonotype was seen only once. This chain uses TRBV18 with TRBJ1-1; tentatively, D is TRBD1 (6 bases). The CDR3 is made up of 15 amino acids. Between the trimmed V and J ends, which lost 4 bases and 1 base, there was a span of 13 bases. Looked up from germline, CDR1 is KGHSH and CDR2 is LQKENI. CDR3 residues: CASSRDKAGNTEAFF. CDR3 in DNA: TGTGCCAGCTCACGGGACAAGGCGGGGAACACTGAAGCTTTCTTT.

The chain couples TRBV3-1 to TRBJ1-5, with a possible D match to TRBD1 (6 bases). Germline V gene sequence: CDR1 LGHDT, CDR2 YNNKEL (reference sequence). Trimming left V 1 base short and J 0 bases short, with 19 bases between. CDR3 length: 19 amino acids. For the CDR3, the DNA is TGTGCCAGCAGCCAAGGCCCCCTAGGGGGGATCCATAGCAATCAGCCCCAGCATTTT. It yields the protein CASSQGPLGGIHSNQPQHF.

V gene TRBV21-1 combines with J gene TRBJ2-7; the DNA was not used to check the table's D call, TRBD1. TRBV21-1 is a recognized pseudogene. The CDR3 runs 14 residues. This chain's CDR3 is CASSPRDSSYEQYF. For the CDR3, the DNA is TGTGCCAGCAGCCCCCGGGACAGCTCCTACGAGCAGTACTTC.

This chain uses TRBV6-8 with TRBJ2-3; D might be TRBD1 (6 bases). Trimming removed 6 bases from V and 0 bases from J, with 10 bases in between. The germline CDR1 and CDR2 sequences are MNHGY and SAAAGT. The CDR3 is made up of 14 amino acids. The CDR3 reads CASRRTASTDTQYF. The CDR3 coding sequence is TGTGCCAGCAGGCGGACAGCTAGCACAGATACGCAGTATTTT.

The V gene is TRBV11-2, the J gene TRBJ2-7; possibly TRBD1 for D (5 bases). Per the germline V gene, CDR1 is SGHAT and CDR2 is FQNNGV. V lost 5 bases, J lost 0 bases, and 11 bases lay in between. The length of the CDR3 is 14 residues. Written as DNA, the CDR3 is TGTGCCAGCAGCCTCGACAGCCCCTCCTACGAGCAGTACTTC. It specifies CASSLDSPSYEQYF.

This chain links TRBV18 with TRBJ1-5, with TRBD1 identical over 7 bases. This CDR3 contains 13 residues. The junction had 3 bases not matched to a gene; V was cut back by 6 bases and J by 4 bases. Germline assignment: CDR1 KGHSH and CDR2 LQKENI. In DNA form, the CDR3 reads TGTGCCAGCTCGGGGACAGTAAATCAGCCCCAGCATTTT. This translates into CASSGTVNQPQHF.

The chain uses TRBV15 and TRBJ1-2, with TRBD1 matching 7 bases. Germline-derived CDR1 and CDR2 are LNHNV and YYDKDF (reference sequence). The CDR3 spans 14 residues. The V gene end was trimmed by 4 bases and the J gene end by 7 bases; junction bases not matched to a gene: 9. The CDR3 DNA follows: TGTGCCACCAGCACAAGAACCACAGGGGCTGGCTACACCTTC. It translates to CATSTRTTGAGYTF.

The V call is TRBV28, the J call TRBJ2-7; D could derive from TRBD1 or TRBD2 (5 bases each). CDR3 size: 14 residues. Per the germline V gene, CDR1 is MDHEN and CDR2 is SYDVKM. The V gene lost 5 bases and the J gene lost 5 bases, with 16 bases spanning the gap. CDR3 bases: TGTGCCAGCAGTCCCGATATGGGGGACGACGAGCAGTACTTC. Protein product: CASSPDMGDDEQYF.

The chain has TRBV20-1 and TRBJ1-4; maybe TRBD1 (5 bases). The CDR3 has 14 amino acids. V lost 6 bases and J lost 5, with 16 bases in between. CDR1 is DFQATT, CDR2 SNEGSKA, per germline (reference sequence). The CDR3 here is CSATRGIGNEKLFF. CDR3 DNA sequence: TGCAGTGCAACCCGGGGGATAGGAAATGAAAAACTGTTTTTT.

The V gene is TRBV4-1, the J gene TRBJ2-7; no firm D call. Germline V CDR1 and CDR2: MGHRA, YSYEKL. Deletions cut 4 bases from V and 6 bases from J, with 10 bases between. The CDR3 covers 12 residues. This chain's CDR3 is CASSPRSGEQYF. CDR3 coding DNA: TGCGCCAGCAGCCCCCGGTCGGGCGAGCAGTACTTC.

The CDR3 spells CASSPSSGRSYEQYF. CDR3 DNA: TGTGCCAGCAGCCCATCTAGCGGGAGAAGCTACGAGCAGTACTTC. The J gene is TRBJ2-7, the V gene TRBV6-2 or TRBV6-3; 10 bases agree with TRBD2. The CDR3 consists of 15 residues. In germline, CDR1 is MNHEY, CDR2 SVGEGT. V dropped 6 bases and J dropped 3; count of bases not matched to a gene: 8.